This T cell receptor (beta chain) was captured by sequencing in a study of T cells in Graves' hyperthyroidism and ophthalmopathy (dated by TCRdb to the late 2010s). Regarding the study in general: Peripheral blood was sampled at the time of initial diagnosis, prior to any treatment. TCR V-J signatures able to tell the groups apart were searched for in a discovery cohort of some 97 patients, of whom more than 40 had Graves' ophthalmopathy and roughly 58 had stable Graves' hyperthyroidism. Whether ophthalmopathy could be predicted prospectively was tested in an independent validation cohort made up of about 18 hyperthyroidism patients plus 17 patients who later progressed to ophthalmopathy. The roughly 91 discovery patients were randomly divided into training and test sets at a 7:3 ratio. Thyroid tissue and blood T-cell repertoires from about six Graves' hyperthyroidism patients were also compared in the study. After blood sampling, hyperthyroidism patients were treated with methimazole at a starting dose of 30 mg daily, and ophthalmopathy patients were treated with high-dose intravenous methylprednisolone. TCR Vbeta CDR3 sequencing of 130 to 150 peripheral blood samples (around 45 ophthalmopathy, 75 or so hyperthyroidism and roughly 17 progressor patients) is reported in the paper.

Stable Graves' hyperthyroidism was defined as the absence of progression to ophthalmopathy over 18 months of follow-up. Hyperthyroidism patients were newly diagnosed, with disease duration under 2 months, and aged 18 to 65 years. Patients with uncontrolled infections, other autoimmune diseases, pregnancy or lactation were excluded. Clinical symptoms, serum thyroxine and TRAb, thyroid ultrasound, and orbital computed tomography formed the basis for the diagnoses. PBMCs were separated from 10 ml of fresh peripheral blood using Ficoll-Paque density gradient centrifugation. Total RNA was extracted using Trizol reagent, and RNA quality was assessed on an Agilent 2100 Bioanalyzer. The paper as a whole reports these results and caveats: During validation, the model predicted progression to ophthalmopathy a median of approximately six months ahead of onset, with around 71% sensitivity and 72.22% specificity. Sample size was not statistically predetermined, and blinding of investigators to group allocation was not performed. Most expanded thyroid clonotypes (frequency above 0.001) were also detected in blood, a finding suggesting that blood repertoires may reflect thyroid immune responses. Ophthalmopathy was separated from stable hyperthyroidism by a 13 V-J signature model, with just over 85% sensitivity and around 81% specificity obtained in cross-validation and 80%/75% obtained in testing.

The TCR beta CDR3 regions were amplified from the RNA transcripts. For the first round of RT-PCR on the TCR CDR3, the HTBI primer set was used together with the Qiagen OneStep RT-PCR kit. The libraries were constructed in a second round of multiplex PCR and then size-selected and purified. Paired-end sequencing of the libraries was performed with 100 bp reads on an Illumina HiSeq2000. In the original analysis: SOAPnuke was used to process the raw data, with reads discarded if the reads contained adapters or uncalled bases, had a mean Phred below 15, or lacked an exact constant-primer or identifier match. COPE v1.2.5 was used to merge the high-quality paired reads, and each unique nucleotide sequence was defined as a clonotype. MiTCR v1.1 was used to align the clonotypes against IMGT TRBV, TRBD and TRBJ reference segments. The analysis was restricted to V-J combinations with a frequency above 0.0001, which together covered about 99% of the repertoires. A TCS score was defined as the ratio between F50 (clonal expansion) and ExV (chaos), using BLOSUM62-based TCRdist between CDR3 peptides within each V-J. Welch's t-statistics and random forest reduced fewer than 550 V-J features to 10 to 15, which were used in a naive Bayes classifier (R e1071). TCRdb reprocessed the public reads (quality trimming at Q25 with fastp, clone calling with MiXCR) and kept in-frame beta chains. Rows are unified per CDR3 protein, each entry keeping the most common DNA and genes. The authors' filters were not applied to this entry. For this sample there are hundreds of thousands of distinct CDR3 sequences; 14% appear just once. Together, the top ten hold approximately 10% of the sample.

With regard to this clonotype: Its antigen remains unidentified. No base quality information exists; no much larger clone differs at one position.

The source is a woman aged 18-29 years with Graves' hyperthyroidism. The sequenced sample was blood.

DNA sequence: TGCAGTGCTAGCGGCGGTGGGGGGTTAAGAGAGACCCAGTACTTC. Its translation is CSASGGGGLRETQYF. Recombination connected TRBV20-1 to TRBJ2-5; TRBD2 might be the D gene, on 6 matching bases. CDR1 is given as DFQATT and CDR2 as SNEGSKA, both from the germline V gene (reference sequence). At the junction V is shortened by 3 bases and J by 4 bases, with 18 bases in between. From the cysteine through the phenylalanine, the CDR3 covers 15 amino acids. Of the read, only the CDR3 DNA is kept; its 45 bases are in frame from base 1.